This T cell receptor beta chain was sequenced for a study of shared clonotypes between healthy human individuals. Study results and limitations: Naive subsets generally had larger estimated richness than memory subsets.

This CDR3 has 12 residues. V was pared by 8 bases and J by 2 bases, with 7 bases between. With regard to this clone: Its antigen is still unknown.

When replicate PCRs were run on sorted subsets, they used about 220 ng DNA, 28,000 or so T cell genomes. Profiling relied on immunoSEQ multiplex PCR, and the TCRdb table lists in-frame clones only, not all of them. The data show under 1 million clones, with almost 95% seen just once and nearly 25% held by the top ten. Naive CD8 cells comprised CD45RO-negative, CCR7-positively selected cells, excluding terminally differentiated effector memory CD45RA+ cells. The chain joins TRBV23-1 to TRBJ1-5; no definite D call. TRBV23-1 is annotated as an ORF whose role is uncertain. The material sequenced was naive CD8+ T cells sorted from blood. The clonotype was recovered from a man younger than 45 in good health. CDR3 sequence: CASALCNQPQHF. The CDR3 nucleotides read TGCGCCAGCGCCCTCTGCAATCAGCCCCAGCATTTT.